The 9 T cell receptor beta chains in this list originate from one sample, sequenced in a study of shared clonotypes between healthy human individuals. CD45RO-negative, CCR7-selected cells formed the naive CD8 fraction, which excluded terminally differentiated effector memory CD45RA+ cells. This table comes from immunoSEQ multiplex PCR, and its TCRdb copy is limited to in-frame clones, with some not included. Of more than 2 million clones detected, 85% to 95% appear once; the ten largest clones hold 0.9% to 1.4%. Source material: naive CD8+ T cells sorted from blood. These receptors originate from a man younger than 35 in good health.

V usage is TRBV6-1 and J usage is TRBJ1-1; perhaps TRBD1 as D (5 bases). The CDR3 is made up of 12 amino acids. V gave up 11 bases and J gave up 3 bases, with 13 bases separating them. Germline CDR1 is MNHNS and CDR2 is SASEGT. The CDR3 nucleotides are TGTGCCGGGACGGCGGGGTACACTGAAGCTTTCTTT. Translating it yields CAGTAGYTEAFF.

The V and J genes are TRBV30 and TRBJ2-5, with D unresolved. The length of the CDR3 is 13 residues. Germline V lookup: CDR1 GTSNPN, CDR2 SVGIG (reference sequence). Trimming took 8 bases from V and 0 from J, leaving 13 bases between them. The CDR3: CAGTGWDQETQYF. For the CDR3, the DNA is TGTGCCGGAACGGGTTGGGACCAAGAGACCCAGTACTTC.

As DNA, the CDR3 is TGCAGCGCTTGGGGGGGTCAAGAGACCCAGTACTTC. Protein product: CSAWGGQETQYF. V is TRBV29-1 and J is TRBJ2-5; 7 nucleotides line up with TRBD2. This CDR3 spans 12 amino acids. Germline CDR1 is SQVTM and CDR2 is ANQGSEA. V was pared by 7 bases and J by 2 bases, with 4 bases of the junction left unmatched. The complete variable domain, with remaining parts taken from reference TRBV29-1 and TRBJ2-5, reads SAVISQKPSRDICQRGTSLTIQCQVDSQVTMMFWYRQQPGQSLTLIATANQGSEATYESGFVIDKFPISRPNLTFSTLTVSNMSPEDSSIYLCSAWGGQETQYFGPGTRLLVL.

The chain carries TRBV7-9 and TRBJ1-4, with a weak D call TRBD1 (6 bases). Germline V gene data show CDR1 as SEHNR and CDR2 as FQNEAQ (reference sequence). The CDR3 loop spans 16 amino acids. V shed 5 bases and J shed 5 bases, with 18 bases lying between them. The CDR3 DNA is TGTGCCAGCAGCAATCCAGGGGAAGACCCGAATGAAAAACTGTTTTTT. It translates to CASSNPGEDPNEKLFF.

The chain uses TRBV10-3 and TRBJ1-1; 7 nucleotides agree with TRBD1. Germline-derived CDR1 and CDR2 are ENHRY and SYGVKD. Trimming at V came to 0 bases and at J to 4 bases, leaving 8 bases not matched to a gene. The CDR3 loop spans 16 amino acids. CDR3 DNA: TGTGCCATCAGTGAGTCGGGGCAGGGGGTCCGCACTGAAGCTTTCTTT. It specifies CAISESGQGVRTEAFF.

The chain joins TRBV7-8 to TRBJ2-1; the D gene is possibly TRBD1 (5 bases). Germline V gives CDR1 SGHVS, CDR2 FQNEAQ. Trimming removed 1 base from V and 0 bases from J, with 10 bases in between. This CDR3 is built from 16 residues. This CDR3 is CASSLGGQSSYNEQFF. The DNA of the CDR3 is TGTGCCAGCAGCTTAGGCGGACAAAGCTCCTACAATGAGCAGTTCTTC.

The rearrangement joins TRBV2 to TRBJ1-5; the D gene is possibly TRBD1 (6 bases). CDR3 length: 16 residues. Per the germline V gene, CDR1 is SNHLY and CDR2 is FYNNEI. The V gene lost 5 bases and the J gene lost 1 base, with 15 bases spanning the gap. The DNA for the CDR3 is TGTGCCAGCAGTAACACAACAGGGTTGAGCAATCAGCCCCAGCATTTT. It specifies CASSNTTGLSNQPQHF.

This chain connects TRBV7-9 to TRBJ1-5; tentatively, D is TRBD1 (6 bases). The CDR3 covers 14 residues. In germline, CDR1 is SEHNR, CDR2 FQNEAQ (reference sequence). V was cut by 5 bases and J by 2 bases, with 10 bases left in between. CDR3 residues: CASSAGVGNQPQHF. CDR3 nucleotides: TGTGCCAGCAGCGCAGGGGTAGGCAATCAGCCCCAGCATTTT.

Concerning this clone: The same CDR3 also results from other DNA sequences found in this sample. V and J are TRBV28 and TRBJ1-5; TRBD1 matches 8 bases. V was clipped by 6 bases and J by 1 base; unmatched bases: 2. CDR1 is MDHEN, CDR2 SYDVKM, per germline. This CDR3 has 14 residues. DNA for the CDR3: TGTGCCAGCAGGACAGGGGAGAGCAATCAGCCCCAGCATTTT. This codes for CASRTGESNQPQHF.